This TCR beta chain was sequenced for a study of metastatic and nonmetastatic thyroid tumors. No treatment of any kind had been given to any patient before thyroid surgery. The CDR3 is 14 residues long. V lost 8 bases and J lost 5; bases outside the gene matches: 10. Looked up from germline, CDR1 is MNHNS and CDR2 is SASEGT. In its sample, this clone was seen many times. TCRdb reassembled clones from the PCR reads with MiXCR. Of thousands of clones in the sample, 28% are singletons; the top ten hold around 41%. The chain combines TRBV6-1 with TRBJ2-7, with TRBD1 identical over 9 bases. What was sequenced was tumor tissue. The sequence was obtained from a male donor with papillary thyroid cancer or a benign thyroid nodule (not recorded which). Some clones in this sample may be carry-over from other donors' samples. The CDR3 DNA is TGTGCCAGCGGTTTCGGGACAGGGTTTAACGAGCAGTACTTC. It is translated as CASGFGTGFNEQYF.